One sample yielded the 26 T cell receptor beta chains listed below, sequenced in a study of blood T cells in healthy people across ages. For the second PCR, which ran for about 7 to 11 cycles, a sample-barcoded 5' primer and a J-beta primer mix were used. TCRdb redid the calling of the 5' RACE reads with MiXCR, one entry per CDR3 protein. The table shows fewer than 600,000 distinct CDR3 sequences, with about a quarter occurring only once. The sample was also reused in another study, on T cells of mothers and their children.

Sequenced: blood. The receptors shown here come from a boy younger than 10 in good health.

This clonotype was seen only a few times. The chain combines TRBV27 with TRBJ2-7, with TRBD1 matching 7 bases. The J segment lost 5 bases and the V segment lost 5 bases, leaving 6 bases of the junction unmatched. The CDR3 is 13 amino acids. Germline V gives CDR1 MNHEY, CDR2 SMNVEV (reference sequence). CDR3 sequence: CASSPTTGHEQYF. CDR3 in DNA: TGTGCCAGCAGTCCAACGACAGGGCACGAGCAGTACTTC.

The chain carries TRBV6-2 or TRBV6-3 and TRBJ2-5, with TRBD2 identical over 11 bases. Near its end, the DNA agrees better with TRBJ2-1, so the J call may be wrong. The CDR3 runs 14 residues. CDR1 and CDR2 from the germline V gene are MNHEY and SVGEGT. CDR3 loop: CASVTSTSGVEQFF. In DNA form, the CDR3 reads TGTGCCAGCGTCACCTCGACTAGCGGGGTGGAGCAGTTCTTC.

This clonotype has just a few counts. This chain uses TRBV7-9 with TRBJ2-7; D gene ambiguous. V was trimmed by 4 bases and J by 4 bases, leaving 8 bases between them. Germline V gene data show CDR1 as SEHNR and CDR2 as FQNEAQ (reference sequence). The CDR3 is 12 amino acids. Here the CDR3 reads CASSSDWYEQYF. The CDR3 DNA follows: TGTGCCAGCAGCTCCGACTGGTACGAGCAGTACTTC.

The V call is TRBV10-3, the J call TRBJ2-3; D not certain. Trimming shortened V by 7 bases and J by 2 bases, and 13 bases separated the two germline ends. The germline CDR1 and CDR2 sequences are ENHRY and SYGVKD. The length of the CDR3 is 14 residues. The CDR3 region is CAITRGSDTDTQYF. The CDR3 coding sequence is TGTGCCATCACCCGTGGCTCCGACACAGATACGCAGTATTTT.

This chain joins TRBV3-1 and TRBJ2-5; D is unresolved. The V gene's germline CDR1 is LGHDT and CDR2 YNNKEL (reference sequence). There are 14 residues in the CDR3. Trimming removed 4 bases from V and 2 bases from J, with 11 bases in between. The CDR3 DNA sequence: TGTGCCAGCAGCCGCGTTATCGTTCAAGAGACCCAGTACTTC. Translation: CASSRVIVQETQYF.

The rearrangement uses TRBV3-1 and TRBJ2-2; a possible D gene is TRBD1 (5 bases). This CDR3 is built from 15 residues. Germline V gene lookup returns CDR1 LGHDT and CDR2 YNNKEL (reference sequence). Deletions cut 0 bases from V and 2 bases from J, with 7 bases between. The CDR3, as DNA: TGTGCCAGCAGCCAAGATCAGGGAAACACCGGGGAGCTGTTTTTT. It encodes CASSQDQGNTGELFF.

The V and J genes are TRBV7-9 and TRBJ2-5, with 9 bases matching TRBD1. CDR3 size: 14 residues. Germline V gives CDR1 SEHNR, CDR2 FQNEAQ (reference sequence). With 5 bases clipped from V and 3 bases from J, the junction kept 4 bases outside the gene matches. The DNA for the CDR3 is TGTGCCAGCAGCCAGACAGGGGGAAAAGAGACCCAGTACTTC. Protein: CASSQTGGKETQYF.

The chain couples TRBV15 to TRBJ2-1; TRBD1 might be the D (6 bases). The CDR3 extends over 20 amino acids. Trimming removed 0 bases from V and 0 bases from J, with 21 bases in between. CDR1 is LNHNV, CDR2 YYDKDF, per germline (reference sequence). The CDR3 sequence: CATSRDRRRWQGSSYNEQFF. In DNA, the CDR3 is TGTGCCACCAGCAGAGATAGAAGGAGGTGGCAGGGGAGCTCCTACAATGAGCAGTTCTTC.

The table lists this clonotype with a few counts. The rearrangement uses TRBV27 and TRBJ2-6; D is unresolved. CDR1 and CDR2 (germline): MNHEY, SMNVEV (reference sequence). V lost 2 bases and J 4 bases, leaving 9 bases between the germline ends. The CDR3 is made up of 15 amino acids. This CDR3 reads CASSLMAPGANVLTF. The DNA of the CDR3 is TGTGCCAGCAGTTTAATGGCTCCCGGGGCCAACGTCCTGACTTTC.

The chain uses TRBV27 and TRBJ2-4; 8 nucleotides agree with TRBD2. Germline CDR1 reads MNHEY; CDR2 reads SMNVEV (reference sequence). CDR3 size: 15 residues. With V trimmed by 7 bases and J by 2 bases, 7 bases remained unmatched. DNA of the CDR3: TGTGCCAGCAAAAGGAGCGGGGGCTCCAAAAACATTCAGTACTTC. Translating gives CASKRSGGSKNIQYF.

The V gene is TRBV7-9, the J gene TRBJ2-3; D may be TRBD2 (6 bases). Per the germline V gene, CDR1 is SEHNR and CDR2 is FQNEAQ (reference sequence). Trimming stripped 5 bases from V and 0 bases from J, with 12 bases between. CDR3 length equals 15 residues. The CDR3 DNA is TGTGCCAGCAGCCCCGTGGAGGGAAGCACAGATACGCAGTATTTT. Its translation: CASSPVEGSTDTQYF.

The table lists this clonotype with a few counts. The V call is TRBV4-1, the J call TRBJ1-1; TRBD1 aligns across 7 bases. The germline V gene has CDR1 MGHRA and CDR2 YSYEKL. CDR3 size: 15 residues. V was pared by 1 base and J by 1 base, with 3 bases of the junction left unmatched. CDR3 in DNA: TGCGCCAGCAGCCAAGTTGACAGGGAGAACACTGAAGCTTTCTTT. Protein product: CASSQVDRENTEAFF.

A few counts support this clonotype. This chain joins TRBV27 and TRBJ2-3; 8 bases align to TRBD1. Trimming took 2 bases from V and 2 from J; bases not matched to a gene: 3. Per the germline V gene, CDR1 is MNHEY and CDR2 is SMNVEV (reference sequence). The CDR3 loop spans 15 amino acids. The CDR3 loop reads CASSLQGAFTDTQYF. The DNA of the CDR3 is TGTGCCAGCAGTTTACAGGGGGCATTCACAGATACGCAGTATTTT.

The chain carries TRBV10-3 and TRBJ2-6; unclear D gene. Trimming shortened V by 3 bases and J by 0 bases, and 9 bases separated the two germline ends. Germline lookup yields CDR1 ENHRY and CDR2 SYGVKD. This CDR3 comprises 16 residues. Here the CDR3 DNA reads TGTGCCATCAGTGATCTCAGAGACTCTGGGGCCAACGTCCTGACTTTC. Encoded protein: CAISDLRDSGANVLTF.

There are a few counts of this clonotype. The gene calls are TRBV3-1 and TRBJ2-7, with 9 bases matching TRBD2. Unmatched junction bases numbered 10, after V lost 0 bases and J lost 4 bases. Germline V lookup: CDR1 LGHDT, CDR2 YNNKEL (reference sequence). CDR3 length: 17 amino acids. CDR3 nucleotide sequence: TGTGCCAGCAGCCAAGATGCGCGGGGGGGCTTCTGGTACGAGCAGTACTTC. It translates to CASSQDARGGFWYEQYF.

On this clonotype: Being one base from a much bigger clone, this may be a read error. The rearrangement links TRBV7-2 to TRBJ2-5; 9 bases map to TRBD2. Matching the DNA end better, TRBJ2-1 makes the J call doubtful. The CDR3 consists of 14 residues. The germline V gene encodes CDR1 SGHTA and CDR2 FQGNSA. The CDR3 reads CASSLGLAGYEQFF. CDR3 in DNA: TGTGCCAGCAGCTTAGGGCTAGCGGGATATGAGCAGTTCTTC.

The chain is built from TRBV4-1 and TRBJ2-2, with 7 bases aligning to TRBD2. V shed 4 bases and J 0 bases; nucleotides not matched to a gene: 5. Germline CDR1 is MGHRA and CDR2 is YSYEKL. The CDR3 length is 16 residues. The CDR3 bases are TGCGCCAGCAGCCTTGGCGGGGGACCGAACACCGGGGAGCTGTTTTTT. Residues: CASSLGGGPNTGELFF.

In its sample, this clonotype was seen a few times. The chain uses TRBV5-1 and TRBJ1-5; no clear D. The CDR3 has 16 amino acids. V gave up 0 bases and J gave up 3 bases, with 13 bases separating them. From germline, CDR1 is SGHRS and CDR2 YFSETQ. In nucleotides, the CDR3 is TGCGCCAGCAGCTTGGACCCAGGTGACTCCAATCAGCCCCAGCATTTT. Its translation: CASSLDPGDSNQPQHF.

The gene calls are TRBV12-3 or TRBV12-4 and TRBJ1-1, with unresolved D. The CDR3 consists of 13 residues. V shed 2 bases and J shed 6 bases, with 10 bases lying between them. The CDR3 bases are TGTGCCAGCAGTTTATTAGCCCCCGCTGAAGCTTTCTTT. Amino acids: CASSLLAPAEAFF.

The chain is built from TRBV10-3 and TRBJ1-2, with D perhaps TRBD1 (5 bases). Germline V lookup: CDR1 ENHRY, CDR2 SYGVKD. CDR3 length equals 16 residues. V lost 10 bases and J lost 4, with 25 bases in between. CDR3: CATNGGHPYQSYGYTF. CDR3 bases: TGTGCCACCAACGGTGGACACCCTTACCAGAGCTATGGCTACACCTTC.

CDR3 bases: TGCAGTGCTAGGAAAGGGGGTGGGAACACTGAAGCTTTCTTT. Protein product: CSARKGGGNTEAFF. This chain links TRBV20-1 with TRBJ1-1; D may be TRBD1 (6 bases). This CDR3 comprises 14 residues. The germline V and J ends were trimmed by 3 bases and 1 base, with 12 bases remaining between them. Germline V gene lookup returns CDR1 DFQATT and CDR2 SNEGSKA (reference sequence).

The table lists this clonotype with a few counts. The chain employs TRBV5-1 and TRBJ1-4; a weak D match, TRBD1 (5 bases). The CDR3 contains 14 residues. Germline CDR1 reads SGHRS; CDR2 reads YFSETQ. V was cut by 4 bases and J by 7 bases, with 14 bases left in between. This CDR3 is CASSPPPGGEKLFF. The CDR3 nucleotides are TGCGCCAGCAGCCCCCCACCCGGGGGTGAAAAACTGTTTTTT.

This clonotype was counted between two and nine times. The chain carries TRBV25-1 and TRBJ1-2; no clear D gene. Trimming removed 5 bases from V and 8 bases from J, with 15 bases in between. CDR3 length: 13 residues. Looked up from germline, CDR1 is MGHDK and CDR2 is SYGVNS. CDR3 DNA sequence: TGTGCCAGCAGTAGGGCCTCCGGGTGGGGCTACACCTTC. Its translation: CASSRASGWGYTF.

The sample holds a few counts of this clonotype. J is TRBJ2-1 and V is TRBV7-2, with D possibly TRBD1 on 7 matching bases. Germline CDR1 reads SGHTA; CDR2 reads FQGNSA. The CDR3 spans 17 residues. Trimming removed 10 bases from V and 0 bases from J, with 22 bases in between. CDR3 nucleotide sequence: TGTGCCACCCAGAAAAAACCGGGGGACAGCTCCTACAATGAGCAGTTCTTC. Amino acid sequence: CATQKKPGDSSYNEQFF.

This clonotype was recorded a few times. The chain carries TRBV3-1 and TRBJ1-6; 11 bases map to TRBD1. Trimming cost V 4 bases and J 14 bases; bases outside gene matches: 7. Germline V lookup: CDR1 LGHDT, CDR2 YNNKEL (reference sequence). The CDR3 spans 14 residues. The CDR3 reads CASSRTDRGLALHF. The CDR3 DNA reads TGTGCCAGCAGCCGCACGGACAGGGGGCTGGCCCTCCACTTT.

The rearrangement links TRBV6-5 to TRBJ2-4; D uncertain. Trimming stripped 0 bases from V and 6 bases from J, with 9 bases between. CDR1 and CDR2 from the germline V gene are MNHEY and SVGAGI. This CDR3 is built from 14 residues. DNA for the CDR3: TGTGCCAGCAGTTACTCGACCAACCCAAACATTCAGTACTTC. Translated: CASSYSTNPNIQYF.